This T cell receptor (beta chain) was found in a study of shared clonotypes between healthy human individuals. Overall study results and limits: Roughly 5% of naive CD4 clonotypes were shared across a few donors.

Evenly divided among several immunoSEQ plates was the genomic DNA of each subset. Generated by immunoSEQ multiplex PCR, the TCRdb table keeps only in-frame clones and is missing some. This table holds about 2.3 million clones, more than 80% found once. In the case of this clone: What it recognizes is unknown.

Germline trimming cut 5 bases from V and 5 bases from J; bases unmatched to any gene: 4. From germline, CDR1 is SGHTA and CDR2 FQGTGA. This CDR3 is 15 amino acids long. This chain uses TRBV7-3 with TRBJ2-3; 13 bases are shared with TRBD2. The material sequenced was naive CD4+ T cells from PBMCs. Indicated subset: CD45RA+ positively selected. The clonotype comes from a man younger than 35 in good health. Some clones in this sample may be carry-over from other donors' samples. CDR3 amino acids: CASSRLAGGEDTQYF. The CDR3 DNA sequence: TGTGCCAGCAGCCGACTAGCGGGAGGAGAAGATACGCAGTATTTT.